These 4 T cell receptor beta chains were sequenced from one sample in a study of immune heterogeneity within non-small cell lung tumors. Genomic DNA from bulk tumor acted as the template, and roughly 0.55 ug was loaded per sample. In surgery, several biopsies were collected from each primary tumor at widely spaced sites. Before undergoing curative surgery, patients had newly diagnosed non-small cell lung cancer that was untreated. Amplification of the TCR beta CDR3 was achieved through multiplex PCR with 32 V and 13 J primers. MiXCR was run by TCRdb on the multiplex PCR reads, yielding one entry per CDR3 protein. The sample yields some 14,000 distinct CDR3 sequences, 28% seen once. The sample comprised lung tumor tissue. All receptors come from a man aged 35-49 years with non-small cell lung cancer.

This clonotype has more than one count but fewer than ten. This chain links TRBV5-5 with TRBJ2-1, with D unclear. V was cut by 5 bases and J by 6 bases, with 12 bases left in between. From germline, CDR1 is SGHKS and CDR2 YYEKEE (reference sequence). This CDR3 contains 13 residues. This CDR3 reads CASSAVSPNEQFF. As DNA, the CDR3 is TGTGCCAGCAGTGCGGTCAGTCCCAATGAGCAGTTCTTC.

By sample fraction, this clonotype is medium-sized (0.01 to 0.1%). The rearrangement joins TRBV20-1 to TRBJ2-7, with D perhaps TRBD1 or TRBD2 (5 bases each). Looked up from germline, CDR1 is DFQATT and CDR2 is SNEGSKA (reference sequence). The CDR3 is 16 amino acids. Trimming shortened V by 2 bases and J by 2 bases, and 19 bases separated the two germline ends. CDR3 region: CSARPNLGTAPYEQYF. CDR3 nucleotides: TGCAGTGCTAGACCGAACCTAGGGACGGCGCCCTACGAGCAGTACTTC.

By share, this clonotype counts as medium-sized (0.01 to 0.1%). As DNA, the CDR3 is TGTGCCAGCAGTTTGCAGGGCAAGACCTACGAGCAGTACTTC. Its protein is CASSLQGKTYEQYF. This chain links TRBV12-3 or TRBV12-4 with TRBJ2-7; possibly TRBD1 for D (5 bases). The CDR3 length is 14 residues. Trimming cost V 3 bases and J 2 bases, with 11 bases left between them.

This clonotype qualifies as medium-sized. The chain joins TRBV11-2 to TRBJ2-7; D is possibly TRBD1 (6 bases). Germline CDR1 reads SGHAT; CDR2 reads FQNNGV. V was shortened by 8 bases and J by 6 bases, with 17 bases between the two germline ends. The CDR3 is made up of 13 amino acids. CDR3 sequence: CASGEQGPVEQYF. The DNA for the CDR3 is TGTGCCAGCGGGGAACAGGGCCCCGTCGAGCAGTACTTC.